This entry lists 25 T cell receptor beta chains sequenced from one sample in a study of regulatory T cells in long-lasting Graves disease. Time point: newly diagnosed GD, antithyroid drugs for less than 3 months. RNA from PBMCs was the source of the TCR library. In building TCR beta libraries, iRepertoire HTBI primers were used together with Arm-PCR of CDR3 regions. TCRdb fed the multiplex PCR reads into MiXCR, producing one record per CDR3 protein. Of under 450,000 distinct CDR3 sequences in the sample, roughly 17% were seen once. This same sample was also part of a study on T cells in Graves' hyperthyroidism and ophthalmopathy.

The sample here was peripheral blood mononuclear cells (PBMCs), taken at new diagnosis, from a patient treated with antithyroid drugs. The receptors here all came from a woman aged 18-29 years with Graves disease.

This clonotype was observed at least ten times. This chain connects TRBV2 to TRBJ1-2, with 9 bases identical to TRBD1. The CDR3 runs 15 residues. The germline V gene has CDR1 SNHLY and CDR2 FYNNEI. The V gene end was trimmed by 6 bases and the J gene end by 4 bases; junction bases not matched to a gene: 9. In DNA form, the CDR3 reads TGTGCCAGCAGCGCTACCGGGACAGGGCTCTATGGCTACACCTTC. It yields the protein CASSATGTGLYGYTF.

At least ten counts were recorded for this clonotype. V usage is TRBV28 and J usage is TRBJ2-2; D is possibly TRBD2 (5 bases). CDR1 MDHEN and CDR2 SYDVKM come from the germline V gene. The ends were cut back, 1 base at V and 3 bases at J, with 9 bases in the middle. The CDR3 is made up of 15 amino acids. The CDR3: CASSLYRGYTGELFF. The CDR3 coding sequence is TGTGCCAGCAGTTTATATCGGGGATACACCGGGGAGCTGTTTTTT.

This clonotype has a handful of counts. The CDR3 end shows no conserved phenylalanine or tryptophan, and so a read error is likely. This chain connects TRBV3-1 to TRBJ2-3; D gene uncertain. Trimming left V 4 bases short and J 8 bases short, with 13 bases between. Germline assignment: CDR1 LGHDT and CDR2 YNNKEL (reference sequence). The length of the CDR3 is 13 residues. The CDR3 coding sequence is TGTGCCAGCAGCCCTCGGGCCCGAGGTACGCAGTATCTT. Encoded protein: CASSPRARGTQYL.

This clonotype was recorded many times. The chain has TRBV7-8 and TRBJ2-1, with 13 bases matching TRBD2. The germline V gene encodes CDR1 SGHVS and CDR2 FQNEAQ. The CDR3 spans 18 residues. J gave up 0 bases and V 1 base, and 3 bases lay outside the gene matches. The CDR3 nucleotides are TGTGCCAGCAGCTTAGTACTAGCGGGGGGGTCCTCCTACAATGAGCAGTTCTTC. It encodes CASSLVLAGGSSYNEQFF.

CDR3 residues: CASSIRDGLRGSLHF. CDR3 DNA: TGTGCCAGTAGTATCCGGGACGGACTACGTGGGTCCCTCCACTTT. V usage is TRBV19 and J usage is TRBJ1-6; a weak D match, TRBD1 (5 bases). V was trimmed by 3 bases and J by 14 bases, leaving 20 bases between them. Germline V CDR1 and CDR2: LNHDA, SQIVND (reference sequence). This CDR3 contains 15 residues.

The chain couples TRBV7-9 to TRBJ1-2; D gene unclear. The length of the CDR3 is 13 residues. Trimming pared 5 bases from V and 8 bases from J, leaving 15 bases between. Germline V gene lookup returns CDR1 SEHNR and CDR2 FQNEAQ (reference sequence). CDR3 in DNA: TGTGCCAGCAGCCCGCCCGGACCGTGGGGCTACACCTTC. It is translated as CASSPPGPWGYTF.

The chain carries TRBV7-2 and TRBJ2-1, with 11 bases that match TRBD2. This CDR3 spans 17 amino acids. After removal of 1 base from V and 9 bases from J, the junction contained 11 bases not matched to a gene. CDR1 is SGHTA, CDR2 FQGNSA, per germline. The CDR3 DNA is TGTGCCAGCAGCTTAGGGGGGGCTAGCGGGGGGCTGGTTGAGCAGTTCTTC. Translated: CASSLGGASGGLVEQFF. The full variable domain, with the rest looked up from reference TRBV7-2 and TRBJ2-1, is GAGVSQSPSNKVTEKGKDVELRCDPISGHTALYWYRQSLGQGLEFLIYFQGNSAPDKSGLPSDRFSAERTGGSVSTLTIQRTQQEDSAVYLCASSLGGASGGLVEQFFGPGTRLTVL.

Ten or more counts support this clonotype. V is TRBV3-1 and J is TRBJ2-7, with D possibly TRBD2 on 7 matching bases. Looked up from germline, CDR1 is LGHDT and CDR2 is YNNKEL (reference sequence). CDR3 size: 15 residues. V lost 4 bases to trimming and J lost 0 bases, with 13 bases between them. CDR3 nucleotides: TGTGCCAGCAGCCCGGGGGGCGGTACCTCCTACGAGCAGTACTTC. It encodes CASSPGGGTSYEQYF.

This clonotype occurred a few times. The chain recombines TRBV30 with TRBJ1-4, with 10 bases matching TRBD1. This CDR3 contains 17 residues. The junction had 4 bases not matched to a gene; V was cut back by 0 bases and J by 0 bases. CDR1 and CDR2 from the germline V gene are GTSNPN and SVGIG (reference sequence). In nucleotides, the CDR3 is TGTGCCTGGAGTGTTTGGGACAGGGGTACAACTAATGAAAAACTGTTTTTT. Protein sequence: CAWSVWDRGTTNEKLFF.

This clonotype was seen a few times. This chain connects TRBV5-4 to TRBJ2-3; 8 bases align to TRBD2. Unmatched junction bases numbered 10, after V lost 0 bases and J lost 4 bases. CDR3 size: 17 residues. Germline-derived CDR1 and CDR2 are SGHNT and YYREEE (reference sequence). The CDR3, as DNA: TGTGCCAGCAGCTTGGGACCGGGCGGGGGGCCTTCAGATACGCAGTATTTT. It translates to CASSLGPGGGPSDTQYF.

The chain is built from TRBV19 and TRBJ2-2; maybe TRBD2 (5 bases). This CDR3 spans 15 amino acids. The germline V gene encodes CDR1 LNHDA and CDR2 SQIVND (reference sequence). Trimming removed 9 bases at V and 0 bases at J, with 14 bases between. The CDR3 sequence is CASRRRLSNTGELFF. CDR3 coding DNA: TGTGCCAGCAGACGGAGGTTATCGAACACCGGGGAGCTGTTTTTT.

This clonotype came up many times. This rearrangement joins TRBV7-8 to TRBJ2-7; 7 bases fit TRBD2. Losses at the gene ends were 3 bases for V and 5 bases for J; bases not matched to a gene: 4. The CDR3 runs 13 residues. Germline loops: CDR1 SGHVS, CDR2 FQNEAQ. Here the CDR3 reads CASSFGGGDEQYF. The CDR3 nucleotides read TGTGCCAGCAGCTTTGGGGGGGGGGACGAGCAGTACTTC.

This clonotype was seen ten or more times. The conserved phenylalanine or tryptophan is not found at the CDR3 terminus, so this likely reflects a read error. The chain recombines TRBV3-1 with TRBJ1-1; weak D call: TRBD1 (6 bases). In germline, CDR1 is LGHDT, CDR2 YNNKEL (reference sequence). The CDR3 totals 12 residues. The V end lost 1 base, the J end lost 10 bases, and 10 bases lay between the germline ends. The CDR3: CASSQGDNRAFL. The CDR3 DNA follows: TGTGCCAGCAGCCAAGGGGACAATAGAGCTTTCCTT.

The gene calls are TRBV6-2 or TRBV6-3 and TRBJ2-7, with unresolved D. V lost 0 bases and J 6 bases, leaving 15 bases between the germline ends. Germline loops: CDR1 MNHEY, CDR2 SVGEGT. The CDR3 contains 15 residues. In DNA, the CDR3 is TGTGCCAGCAGTTACTCTAGCTCTTCTATCTCCGAGCAGTACTTC. Its protein is CASSYSSSSISEQYF.

This clonotype was seen repeatedly, ten times or more. This chain connects TRBV20-1 to TRBJ2-7, with 7 bases identical to TRBD2. The CDR3 sequence is 13 residues long. The V gene end was trimmed by 6 bases and the J gene end by 3 bases; junction bases not matched to a gene: 8. Per the germline V gene, CDR1 is DFQATT and CDR2 is SNEGSKA (reference sequence). This CDR3 reads CSAQSGTYYEQYF. For the CDR3, the DNA is TGCAGTGCGCAAAGCGGGACCTACTACGAGCAGTACTTC.

The V gene is TRBV5-4, the J gene TRBJ2-1, with 7 bases identical to TRBD2. The CDR3 is 17 residues long. In germline, CDR1 is SGHNT, CDR2 YYREEE (reference sequence). The V and J ends lost 3 bases and 6 bases, in that order; junction bases with no gene match: 15. The CDR3 region is CASSYLVGRGSFNEQFF. CDR3 in DNA: TGTGCCAGCAGCTACCTGGTGGGGCGGGGGTCGTTCAATGAGCAGTTCTTC. Based on the CDR3 plus reference TRBV5-4 and TRBJ2-1, the full variable domain is ETGVTQSPTHLIKTRGQQVTLRCSSQSGHNTVSWYQQALGQGPQFIFQYYREEENGRGNFPPRFSGLQFPNYSSELNVNALELDDSALYLCASSYLVGRGSFNEQFFGPGTRLTVL.

The sample holds many counts of this clonotype. J is TRBJ1-5 and V is TRBV7-8, with D unclear. CDR3 length: 14 residues. Trimming took off 1 base at V and 1 base at J, with 5 bases between the two ends. Germline CDR1 reads SGHVS; CDR2 reads FQNEAQ. The CDR3 DNA reads as TGTGCCAGCAGCTTAGAGGCCAGCAATCAGCCCCAGCATTTT. Residues: CASSLEASNQPQHF.

This clonotype was recorded many times. The CDR3 loop reads CSAEYRDRADSPLHF. The CDR3 nucleotides are TGCAGTGCTGAATACCGGGACAGGGCAGATTCACCCCTCCACTTT. The chain employs TRBV20-1 and TRBJ1-6; TRBD1 matches at 9 bases. After removal of 5 bases from V and 8 bases from J, the junction contained 10 bases not matched to a gene. Germline CDR1 DFQATT, CDR2 SNEGSKA (reference sequence). The length of the CDR3 is 15 residues.

The table lists this clonotype with many counts. J is TRBJ1-4 and V is TRBV20-1; TRBD1 matches at 12 bases. V gave up 1 base and J gave up 7 bases; unmatched junction bases: 4. The germline V gene has CDR1 DFQATT and CDR2 SNEGSKA (reference sequence). This CDR3 contains 15 residues. CDR3 sequence: CSARARDRGREKLFF. In DNA form, the CDR3 reads TGCAGTGCTAGAGCCCGGGACAGGGGGCGTGAAAAACTGTTTTTT.

The chain combines TRBV20-1 with TRBJ1-5; 9 bases fit TRBD1. CDR3 length: 16 residues. V gave up 6 bases and J gave up 4 bases; unmatched junction bases: 13. Germline V gene sequence: CDR1 DFQATT, CDR2 SNEGSKA (reference sequence). CDR3 sequence (DNA): TGCAGTGCCTGGACGGGGACAGGGAAGTCAAATCAGCCCCAGCATTTT. Translating it yields CSAWTGTGKSNQPQHF.

This clonotype was counted ten times or more. The rearrangement links TRBV5-6 to TRBJ2-7; D is perhaps TRBD1 or TRBD2 (5 bases each). This CDR3 spans 13 amino acids. Per germline, CDR1 SGHDT and CDR2 YYEEEE. Deletions cut 3 bases from V and 5 bases from J, with 12 bases between. Here the CDR3 reads CASSSGQLHEQYF. CDR3 sequence (DNA): TGTGCCAGCAGCTCGGGGCAACTCCACGAGCAGTACTTC.

Many counts were recorded for this clonotype. The junction does not match germline at one end; this may be a read error. The V gene is TRBV30, the J gene TRBJ2-4; D is undetermined. The CDR3 has 15 residues. Germline CDR1 is GTSNPN and CDR2 is SVGIG (reference sequence). CDR3: CAWTQAAGSKNIQYF. The CDR3 DNA reads TGTGCCTGGACCCAAGCCGCAGGTTCCAAAAACATCCAGTACTTC.

There are many counts of this clonotype. This chain connects TRBV27 to TRBJ1-2; D is ambiguous. With 0 bases removed from V and 2 bases from J, the gap between germline ends came to 4 bases. This CDR3 spans 13 amino acids. Germline V CDR1 and CDR2: MNHEY, SMNVEV (reference sequence). This CDR3 is CASSLSQNYGYTF. In nucleotides, the CDR3 is TGTGCCAGCAGTTTATCACAGAACTATGGCTACACCTTC.

The genes are TRBV30 and TRBJ2-7; 8 bases fit TRBD2. The CDR3 extends over 13 amino acids. CDR1 is GTSNPN and CDR2 is SVGIG in the germline V gene (reference sequence). V dropped 2 bases and J dropped 5; count of bases not matched to a gene: 5. The CDR3 sequence: CAWSPGGRDEQYF. The CDR3 DNA follows: TGTGCCTGGAGTCCGGGGGGGCGGGACGAGCAGTACTTC.

This clonotype appeared many times. V is TRBV20-1 and J is TRBJ2-7; 9 nucleotides align to TRBD1. With V trimmed by 2 bases and J by 1 base, 6 bases remained unmatched. Germline V gives CDR1 DFQATT, CDR2 SNEGSKA (reference sequence). This CDR3 spans 15 amino acids. CDR3 nucleotide sequence: TGCAGTGCTAGAAGCACCGGGACAGGGTCCTACGAGCAGTACTTC. Its protein product is CSARSTGTGSYEQYF.